A selection of T cell receptor beta chains follows, all from one sample in a study of blood T cell repertoires in COVID-19. Data came from immunoSEQ multiplex PCR; TCRdb stores just in-frame clones and leaves some out. The table lists about 63,000 clones, around 80% of them singletons, with 32% in the top ten. Material for sequencing was peripheral blood. The source is a human donor in a cohort sampled during active COVID-19. Both conserved end residues are part of each CDR3. Each record gives: D gene, J gene, V gene, clone size, CDR3 protein, CDR3 DNA. D genes are given only for firm matches. Size tells how often a clone was seen (once, few, many) or the class of an expanded clone, and some rows leave it out.

d_gene: TRBD1; j_gene: TRBJ2-7; v_gene: TRBV7-8; abundance: few; CDR3aa: CASSLGDRSSYEQYF; CDR3nt: TGTGCCAGCAGCTTAGGGGACAGGAGCTCCTACGAGCAGTACTTC
d_gene: NA; j_gene: TRBJ1-6; v_gene: TRBV18; abundance: NA; CDR3aa: CASSPGVDNSPLHF; CDR3nt: TGTGCCAGCTCACCAGGAGTCGATAATTCACCCCTCCACTTT
d_gene: TRBD1; j_gene: TRBJ2-7; v_gene: TRBV7-3; abundance: NA; CDR3aa: CASSLTGTGPEEQYF; CDR3nt: TGTGCCAGCAGCTTAACCGGGACAGGGCCGGAGGAGCAGTACTTC
d_gene: TRBD1; j_gene: TRBJ2-5; v_gene: TRBV28; abundance: NA; CDR3aa: CASWDSLSETQYF; CDR3nt: TGTGCCAGCTGGGACAGCCTTTCCGAGACCCAGTACTTC
d_gene: NA; j_gene: TRBJ2-1; v_gene: TRBV7-3; abundance: NA; CDR3aa: CASSPTRTAGNEQFF; CDR3nt: TGTGCCAGCAGCCCAACTAGGACGGCCGGCAATGAGCAGTTCTTC
d_gene: TRBD1; j_gene: TRBJ2-7; v_gene: TRBV7-9; abundance: once; CDR3aa: CASSQGQNSYEQYF; CDR3nt: TGTGCCAGCAGCCAGGGACAGAACTCCTACGAGCAGTACTTC
d_gene: NA; j_gene: TRBJ2-1; v_gene: TRBV11-3; abundance: NA; CDR3aa: CASSPVGVLGFF; CDR3nt: TGTGCCAGCAGCCCAGTCGGGGTTCTCGGTTTCTTC
d_gene: NA; j_gene: TRBJ1-4; v_gene: TRBV7-2; abundance: NA; CDR3aa: CASSLAGTNEKLFF; CDR3nt: TGTGCCAGCAGCTTGGCCGGGACTAATGAAAAACTGTTTTTT
d_gene: NA; j_gene: TRBJ2-1; v_gene: TRBV20-1; abundance: NA; CDR3aa: CSASDGSNRFF; CDR3nt: TGCAGTGCTAGCGACGGGTCTAATAGGTTCTTC
d_gene: TRBD1; j_gene: TRBJ2-7; v_gene: TRBV7-2; abundance: NA; CDR3aa: CASSLAAAGGSYEQYF; CDR3nt: TGTGCCAGCAGCCTAGCAGCGGCAGGGGGCTCCTACGAGCAGTACTTC
d_gene: NA; j_gene: TRBJ1-4; v_gene: TRBV2; abundance: many; CDR3aa: CASSQTGNNEKLFF; CDR3nt: TGTGCCAGCAGTCAGACAGGAAATAATGAAAAACTGTTTTTT
d_gene: TRBD2; j_gene: TRBJ2-5; v_gene: TRBV2; abundance: NA; CDR3aa: CASSEAAGGPQETQYF; CDR3nt: TGTGCCAGCAGTGAGGCAGCGGGAGGGCCCCAAGAGACCCAGTACTTC
d_gene: TRBD1; j_gene: TRBJ1-5; v_gene: TRBV5-8; abundance: NA; CDR3aa: CASSPGQGPNQPQHF; CDR3nt: TGTGCCAGCAGCCCAGGACAGGGCCCTAATCAGCCCCAGCATTTT
d_gene: NA; j_gene: TRBJ2-7; v_gene: TRBV12-3/TRBV12-4; abundance: NA; CDR3aa: CASSLASSYEQYF; CDR3nt: TGTGCCAGCAGTTTAGCGAGCTCCTACGAGCAGTACTTC
d_gene: NA; j_gene: TRBJ2-4; v_gene: TRBV7-2; abundance: NA; CDR3aa: CASSSVSGFKNIQYF; CDR3nt: TGTGCCAGCAGCTCGGTTAGCGGATTCAAAAACATTCAGTACTTC
d_gene: NA; j_gene: TRBJ1-5; v_gene: TRBV7-8; abundance: once; CDR3aa: CASSSRHNSNQPQHF; CDR3nt: TGTGCCAGCAGCTCAAGACACAATAGCAATCAGCCCCAGCATTTT
d_gene: TRBD2; j_gene: TRBJ2-1; v_gene: TRBV6-2/TRBV6-3; abundance: NA; CDR3aa: CASSYSTSGRATYNEQFF; CDR3nt: TGTGCCAGCAGTTACAGTACTAGCGGGAGGGCCACCTACAATGAGCAGTTCTTC
d_gene: NA; j_gene: TRBJ2-7; v_gene: TRBV11-3; abundance: NA; CDR3aa: CASSLESGAYEQYF; CDR3nt: TGTGCCAGCAGCTTAGAGTCGGGAGCCTACGAGCAGTACTTC
d_gene: TRBD2; j_gene: TRBJ2-3; v_gene: TRBV7-9; abundance: few; CDR3aa: CASSFSGRATDTQYF; CDR3nt: TGTGCCAGCAGCTTTAGCGGGAGGGCCACAGATACGCAGTATTTT
d_gene: NA; j_gene: TRBJ2-6; v_gene: TRBV2; abundance: NA; CDR3aa: CASAAVAGANVLTF; CDR3nt: TGTGCCAGCGCTGCGGTTGCTGGGGCCAACGTCCTGACTTTC
d_gene: NA; j_gene: TRBJ2-7; v_gene: TRBV6-5; abundance: NA; CDR3aa: CASSYRSGWVGEQYF; CDR3nt: TGTGCCAGCAGTTACAGGTCAGGGTGGGTAGGTGAGCAGTACTTC
d_gene: NA; j_gene: TRBJ1-1; v_gene: TRBV6-5; abundance: NA; CDR3aa: CASSYPGGTEAFF; CDR3nt: TGTGCCAGCAGTTACCCCGGGGGCACTGAAGCTTTCTTT
d_gene: NA; j_gene: TRBJ2-7; v_gene: TRBV13; abundance: few; CDR3aa: CASSLKLQGYEQYF; CDR3nt: TGTGCCAGCAGCTTAAAATTGCAGGGTTACGAGCAGTACTTC
d_gene: TRBD1; j_gene: TRBJ1-2; v_gene: TRBV27; abundance: NA; CDR3aa: CASSPWTGSNDGYTF; CDR3nt: TGTGCCAGCAGTCCTTGGACAGGGTCTAATGATGGCTACACCTTC
d_gene: TRBD2; j_gene: TRBJ2-5; v_gene: TRBV7-9; abundance: NA; CDR3aa: CASSPSGRISETQYF; CDR3nt: TGTGCCAGCAGCCCGAGCGGGAGAATTTCAGAGACCCAGTACTTC
d_gene: TRBD2; j_gene: TRBJ2-6; v_gene: TRBV3-1/TRBV3-2; abundance: NA; CDR3aa: CASSPLAGGRAPLSGANVLTF; CDR3nt: TGTGCCAGCAGCCCCCTGGCGGGCGGGAGAGCCCCCCTCTCTGGGGCCAACGTCCTGACTTTC
d_gene: TRBD1; j_gene: TRBJ1-3; v_gene: TRBV6-5; abundance: NA; CDR3aa: CASSYGGQGNTIYF; CDR3nt: TGTGCCAGCAGTTACGGGGGACAGGGGAACACCATATATTTT
d_gene: NA; j_gene: TRBJ1-1; v_gene: TRBV7-9; abundance: NA; CDR3aa: CASSLDGGEGTEAFF; CDR3nt: TGTGCCAGCAGCTTAGACGGAGGGGAAGGCACTGAAGCTTTCTTT
d_gene: NA; j_gene: TRBJ1-1; v_gene: TRBV27; abundance: NA; CDR3aa: CASTPGQGILGREAFF; CDR3nt: TGTGCCAGCACGCCGGGACAAGGGATTCTCGGTAGAGAAGCTTTCTTT
d_gene: TRBD1; j_gene: TRBJ2-3; v_gene: TRBV5-1; abundance: NA; CDR3aa: CATSQGEITDTQYF; CDR3nt: TGCGCCACTTCACAGGGGGAGATCACAGATACGCAGTATTTT
d_gene: NA; j_gene: TRBJ2-7; v_gene: TRBV28; abundance: few; CDR3aa: CASTGYHEQYF; CDR3nt: TGTGCCAGCACAGGGTACCACGAGCAGTACTTC
d_gene: TRBD1; j_gene: TRBJ1-4; v_gene: TRBV18; abundance: NA; CDR3aa: CASSPRGTGHNEKLFF; CDR3nt: TGTGCCAGCTCACCGCGCGGGACAGGCCATAATGAAAAACTGTTTTTT
d_gene: NA; j_gene: TRBJ2-1; v_gene: TRBV4-3; abundance: NA; CDR3aa: CASSQEIRYNEQFF; CDR3nt: TGCGCCAGCAGCCAAGAGATCAGGTACAATGAGCAGTTCTTC
d_gene: TRBD2; j_gene: TRBJ2-1; v_gene: TRBV10-2; abundance: few; CDR3aa: CASSGGLAGQQFF; CDR3nt: TGCGCCAGCAGTGGGGGACTAGCGGGGCAGCAGTTCTTC
d_gene: TRBD1; j_gene: TRBJ1-2; v_gene: TRBV2; abundance: NA; CDR3aa: CASVSDRALYSYGYTF; CDR3nt: TGTGCCAGCGTCTCCGACAGGGCCCTCTATTCCTATGGCTACACCTTC
d_gene: NA; j_gene: TRBJ2-1; v_gene: TRBV5-1; abundance: once; CDR3aa: CASSQNSNEQFF; CDR3nt: TGCGCCAGCAGCCAAAACTCCAATGAGCAGTTCTTC
d_gene: TRBD2; j_gene: TRBJ2-3; v_gene: TRBV7-3; abundance: NA; CDR3aa: CASSPTSGSTDTQYF; CDR3nt: TGTGCCAGCAGCCCTACTAGCGGTAGCACAGATACGCAGTATTTT